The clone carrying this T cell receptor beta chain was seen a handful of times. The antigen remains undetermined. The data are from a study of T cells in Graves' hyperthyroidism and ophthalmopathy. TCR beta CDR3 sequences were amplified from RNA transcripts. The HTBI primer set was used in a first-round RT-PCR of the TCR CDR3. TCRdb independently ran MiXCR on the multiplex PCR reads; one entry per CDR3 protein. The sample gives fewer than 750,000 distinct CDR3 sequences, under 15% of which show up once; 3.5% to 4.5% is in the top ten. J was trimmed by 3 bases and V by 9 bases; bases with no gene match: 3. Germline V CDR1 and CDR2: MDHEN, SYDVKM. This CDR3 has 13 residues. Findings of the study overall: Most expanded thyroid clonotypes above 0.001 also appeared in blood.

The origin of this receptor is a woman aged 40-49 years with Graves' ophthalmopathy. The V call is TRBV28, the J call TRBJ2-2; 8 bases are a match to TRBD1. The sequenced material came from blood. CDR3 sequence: CASKTGDTGELFF. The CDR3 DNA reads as TGTGCCAGTAAGACAGGGGACACCGGGGAGCTGTTTTTT.